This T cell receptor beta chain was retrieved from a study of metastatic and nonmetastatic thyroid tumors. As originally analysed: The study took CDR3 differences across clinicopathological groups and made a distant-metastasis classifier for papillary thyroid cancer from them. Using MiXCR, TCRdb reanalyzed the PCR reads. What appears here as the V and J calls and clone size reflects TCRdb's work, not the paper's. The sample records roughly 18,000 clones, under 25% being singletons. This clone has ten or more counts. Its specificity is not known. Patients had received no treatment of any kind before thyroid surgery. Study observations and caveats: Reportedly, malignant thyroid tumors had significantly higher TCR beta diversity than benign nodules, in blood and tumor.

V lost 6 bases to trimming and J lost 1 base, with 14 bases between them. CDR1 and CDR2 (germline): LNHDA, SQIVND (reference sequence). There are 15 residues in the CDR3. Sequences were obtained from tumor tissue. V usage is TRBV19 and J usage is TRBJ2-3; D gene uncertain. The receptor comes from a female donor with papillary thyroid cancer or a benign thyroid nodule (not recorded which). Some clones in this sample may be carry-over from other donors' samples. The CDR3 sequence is CASRDIGLGTDTQYF. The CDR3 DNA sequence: TGTGCCAGTAGAGATATAGGGTTGGGCACAGATACGCAGTATTTT.